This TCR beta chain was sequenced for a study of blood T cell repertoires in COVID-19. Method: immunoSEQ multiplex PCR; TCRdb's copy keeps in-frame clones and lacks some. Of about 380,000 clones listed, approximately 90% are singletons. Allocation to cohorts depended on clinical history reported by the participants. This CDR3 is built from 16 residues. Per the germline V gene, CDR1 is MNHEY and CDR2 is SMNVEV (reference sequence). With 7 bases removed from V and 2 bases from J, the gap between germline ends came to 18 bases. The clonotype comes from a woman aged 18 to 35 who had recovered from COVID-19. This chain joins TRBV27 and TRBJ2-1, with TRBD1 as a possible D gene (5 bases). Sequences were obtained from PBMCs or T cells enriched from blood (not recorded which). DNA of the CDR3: TGTGCCAGCACCCCTAGGGCAGGGTTGCCCTACAATGAGCAGTTCTTC. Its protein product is CASTPRAGLPYNEQFF.